This TCR beta chain was sequenced for a study of blood T cell repertoires in COVID-19. For the study at large: Samples representing acute and convalescent COVID-19 were sourced from the United States, Italy and Spain. The cDNA or gDNA used as material had been derived from T cells, B-cell-depleted T cells, or PBMCs.

Original processing notes: Reference gene primer amplification gave estimated nucleated cell counts. The repertoire was sequenced with immunoSEQ multiplex PCR; TCRdb's copy has only in-frame clones and lacks some. V and J calls plus clone size are reproduced from that table; the DNA served to infer D and trimming. The table records 210,000 or so clones, 85% to 90% of them present only once. V lost 3 bases and J 4 bases, leaving 10 bases between the germline ends. The CDR3 spans 15 residues. Germline CDR1 and CDR2: KGHSH and LQKENI. Clinical history as reported by participants underpinned cohort assignment.

The source material was PBMCs or T cells enriched from blood (not recorded which). The TCR was taken from a woman aged 45-59 years in a cohort exposed to, infected with or recovered from COVID-19 (not recorded which). The chain combines TRBV18 with TRBJ1-6; TRBD1 is a possible D gene (6 bases). The CDR3 DNA sequence: TGTGCCAGCTCACCTCAGGGGAATTATAATTCACCCCTCCACTTT. Amino acids: CASSPQGNYNSPLHF.